The 19 T cell receptor beta chains reported below all come from one sample, sequenced in a study of graft-versus-host responses after intestinal transplantation. TCRdb's copy holds only in-frame clones and misses some; the assay was immunoSEQ multiplex PCR. The table lists tens of thousands of clones, about 93% of them singletons. Their target antigens are unknown. Sequenced material: unstimulated CD8+ T cells sorted from spleen or lymph node cells, taken before intestinal transplant. These receptors all come from a human donor who received an intestinal transplant.

In this sample, this clone turned up a few times. The chain joins TRBV4-1 to TRBJ2-2; 7 bases align to TRBD1. This CDR3 is 16 amino acids long. Looked up from germline, CDR1 is MGHRA and CDR2 is YSYEKL. V shed 5 bases, J shed 5 bases, and the junction held 11 bases outside the gene matches. The CDR3 spells CASSGFRQGRTGELFF. DNA of the CDR3: TGCGCCAGCAGCGGTTTCCGACAGGGAAGGACCGGGGAGCTGTTTTTT.

The chain uses TRBV13 and TRBJ2-1; tentative D call: TRBD2 (5 bases). CDR1 PRHDT and CDR2 FYEKMQ come from the germline V gene (reference sequence). The CDR3 length is 11 residues. V was shortened by 8 bases and J by 7 bases, with 9 bases between the two germline ends. CDR3 loop: CASYRGNEQFF. The DNA of the CDR3 is TGTGCCAGCTACCGGGGAAATGAGCAGTTCTTC.

The chain employs TRBV7-9 and TRBJ2-7; 7 positions agree with TRBD2. Looked up from germline, CDR1 is SEHNR and CDR2 is FQNEAQ (reference sequence). The ends lost 1 base at V and 3 bases at J; junction bases unmatched: 0. There are 13 residues in the CDR3. As DNA, the CDR3 is TGTGCCAGCAGCTTAGGGGACTACTACGAGCAGTACTTC. Encoded protein: CASSLGDYYEQYF.

This clone was found once. The V and J genes are TRBV13 and TRBJ2-2, with D unclear. V lost 0 bases to trimming and J lost 7 bases, with 3 bases between them. Germline CDR1 reads PRHDT; CDR2 reads FYEKMQ (reference sequence). The CDR3 spans 12 residues. The DNA for the CDR3 is TGTGCCAGCAGCTTAGGGGGCGGGGAGCTGTTTTTT. Its translation: CASSLGGGELFF.

The chain is built from TRBV5-6 and TRBJ1-1; D gene ambiguous. Germline V gene lookup returns CDR1 SGHDT and CDR2 YYEEEE. Trimming left V 2 bases short and J 11 bases short, with 13 bases between. CDR3 length: 12 residues. The CDR3 DNA sequence: TGTGCCAGCAGCTTTCTAGGTGGGGAGGCTTTCTTT. Its translation is CASSFLGGEAFF.

This rearrangement joins TRBV28 to TRBJ2-3; 10 bases are shared with TRBD2. V lost 5 bases, J lost 2 bases, and 7 bases stayed unmatched. This CDR3 region has 16 residues. Germline V gene data show CDR1 as MDHEN and CDR2 as SYDVKM. The CDR3 protein is CASSPQREGPTDTQYF. The CDR3 nucleotides read TGTGCCAGCAGTCCCCAGCGGGAGGGCCCCACAGATACGCAGTATTTT.

The chain uses TRBV7-6 and TRBJ2-7, with 10 bases fitting TRBD2. Germline CDR1 and CDR2: SGHVS and FNYEAQ. The trim removed 0 bases at V and 5 bases at J, leaving 7 bases unmatched. The CDR3 consists of 16 residues. The CDR3: CASSLASGGVADEQYF. CDR3 DNA: TGTGCCAGCAGCTTAGCCAGCGGGGGGGTCGCAGACGAGCAGTACTTC.

The chain is built from TRBV5-4 and TRBJ1-5, with TRBD1 matching 7 bases. Losses at the gene ends were 4 bases for V and 4 bases for J; bases not matched to a gene: 8. The V gene's germline CDR1 is SGHNT and CDR2 YYREEE (reference sequence). The CDR3 has 15 amino acids. The CDR3, as DNA: TGTGCCAGCAGCCAAGAGACAGGGAGTAATCAGCCCCAGCATTTT. Its translation: CASSQETGSNQPQHF.

This clone was detected a few times. The chain combines TRBV11-3 with TRBJ1-5; tentative D call: TRBD1 (5 bases). V dropped 5 bases and J dropped 4 bases, with 18 bases sitting between them. Germline V gives CDR1 SGHNT, CDR2 YENEEA. The CDR3 has 16 residues. In DNA form, the CDR3 reads TGTGCCAGCAGCCTAACGGGGGGAAGATCGAATCAGCCCCAGCATTTT. Its protein product is CASSLTGGRSNQPQHF.

The chain recombines TRBV6-5 with TRBJ2-5, with D perhaps matching TRBD2 (5 bases). Trimming left V 2 bases short and J 3 bases short, with 7 bases between. Germline V CDR1 and CDR2: MNHEY, SVGAGI. The CDR3 spans 13 residues. The CDR3 DNA reads as TGTGCCAGCAGTTACATCGGGGAAGAGACCCAGTACTTC. It yields the protein CASSYIGEETQYF.

The rearrangement links TRBV7-9 to TRBJ1-4; D might be TRBD1 (6 bases). Trimming stripped 5 bases from V and 7 bases from J, with 23 bases between. The CDR3 is 17 residues long. In germline, CDR1 is SEHNR, CDR2 FQNEAQ (reference sequence). The CDR3 here is CASSRRQAPGLSEKLFF. The CDR3 coding sequence is TGTGCCAGCAGCCGAAGACAGGCCCCCGGCTTGAGTGAAAAACTGTTTTTT.

J is TRBJ2-1 and V is TRBV2, with D tentatively TRBD2 (6 bases). The germline gives CDR1 SNHLY, CDR2 FYNNEI. The CDR3 extends over 16 amino acids. With 2 bases removed from V and 2 bases from J, the gap between germline ends came to 13 bases. CDR3 sequence: CASSENLATPYNEQFF. The CDR3 DNA reads as TGTGCCAGCAGTGAAAACCTAGCGACCCCCTACAATGAGCAGTTCTTC.

Only a few counts were recorded for this clone. V usage is TRBV6-1 and J usage is TRBJ1-4, with D unresolved. Looked up from germline, CDR1 is MNHNS and CDR2 is SASEGT. The CDR3 contains 12 residues. Trimming removed 6 bases from V and 8 bases from J, with 10 bases in between. The CDR3 DNA follows: TGTGCCAGCAGACCCCTGGGGGAAAAACTGTTTTTT. It translates to CASRPLGEKLFF.

V is TRBV25-1 and J is TRBJ2-5, with TRBD1 identical over 8 bases. The J call may be faulty, since TRBJ2-7 better matches the DNA end. The CDR3 sequence is 13 residues long. Germline values: CDR1 MGHDK, CDR2 SYGVNS. CDR3: CASSEETGVEQYF. The CDR3 DNA follows: TGTGCCAGCAGTGAAGAGACAGGGGTCGAGCAGTACTTC.

The chain couples TRBV2 to TRBJ2-7; D is possibly TRBD1 or TRBD2 (5 bases each). Trimming removed 4 bases at V and 2 bases at J, with 18 bases between. Germline V gene data show CDR1 as SNHLY and CDR2 as FYNNEI. This CDR3 region has 16 residues. Written as DNA, the CDR3 is TGTGCCAGCAGTGGAGGAGGTGGGGGAACTACCTACGAGCAGTACTTC. It translates to CASSGGGGGTTYEQYF.

This clone was counted once. The chain has TRBV28 and TRBJ1-2; possibly TRBD1 for D (6 bases). Germline-derived CDR1 and CDR2 are MDHEN and SYDVKM. Trimming pared 3 bases from V and 4 bases from J, leaving 15 bases between. This CDR3 contains 15 residues. This CDR3 is CASSFGLGRGYGYTF. The CDR3 DNA reads as TGTGCCAGCAGTTTCGGTTTGGGCAGGGGCTATGGCTACACCTTC.

The chain is built from TRBV14 and TRBJ2-5; the D call may be TRBD1 or TRBD2 (6 bases each). CDR3 size: 13 residues. Germline V gives CDR1 SGHDN, CDR2 FVKESK. V shed 4 bases and J shed 5 bases, with 11 bases lying between them. The CDR3 bases are TGTGCCAGCAGCCTCGGGGGCTGGGAGACCCAGTACTTC. It specifies CASSLGGWETQYF.

The chain recombines TRBV30 with TRBJ1-1; 10 nucleotides agree with TRBD1. The CDR3 consists of 14 residues. CDR1 is GTSNPN and CDR2 is SVGIG in the germline V gene (reference sequence). V trimming: 4 bases; J trimming: 8 bases; junction bases outside the gene matches: 10. CDR3 bases: TGTGCCTGGAACGTCGGGACAGGGGATCCCGAAGCTTTCTTT. It encodes CAWNVGTGDPEAFF.

This chain uses TRBV5-4 with TRBJ2-1; no clear D. There are 14 residues in the CDR3. Germline loops: CDR1 SGHNT, CDR2 YYREEE (reference sequence). V lost 3 bases and J lost 3, with 10 bases in between. CDR3 bases: TGTGCCAGCAGCTCATCCTCGAACTACAATGAGCAGTTCTTC. It codes for CASSSSSNYNEQFF.